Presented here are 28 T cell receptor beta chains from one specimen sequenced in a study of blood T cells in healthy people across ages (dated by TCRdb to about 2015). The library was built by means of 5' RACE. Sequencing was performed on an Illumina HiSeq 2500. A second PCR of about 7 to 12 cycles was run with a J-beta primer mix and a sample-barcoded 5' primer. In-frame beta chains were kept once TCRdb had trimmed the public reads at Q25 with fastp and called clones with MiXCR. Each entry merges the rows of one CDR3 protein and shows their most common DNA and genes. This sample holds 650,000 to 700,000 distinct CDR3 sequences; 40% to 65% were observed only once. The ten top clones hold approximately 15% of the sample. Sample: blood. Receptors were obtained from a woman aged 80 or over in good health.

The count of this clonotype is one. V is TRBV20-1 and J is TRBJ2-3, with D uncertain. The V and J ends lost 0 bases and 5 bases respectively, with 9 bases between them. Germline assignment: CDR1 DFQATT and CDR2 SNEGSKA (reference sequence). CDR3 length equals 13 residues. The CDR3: CSAREAAVDTQYF. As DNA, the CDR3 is TGCAGTGCTAGAGAGGCAGCCGTAGATACGCAGTATTTT.

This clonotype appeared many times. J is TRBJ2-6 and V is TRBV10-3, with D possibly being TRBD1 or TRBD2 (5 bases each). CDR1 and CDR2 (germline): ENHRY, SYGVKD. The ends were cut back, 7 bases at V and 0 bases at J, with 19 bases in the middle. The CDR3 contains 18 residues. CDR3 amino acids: CAIKPLGTGPSGANVLTF. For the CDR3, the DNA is TGTGCCATCAAACCTCTGGGGACCGGCCCCTCTGGGGCCAACGTCCTGACTTTC.

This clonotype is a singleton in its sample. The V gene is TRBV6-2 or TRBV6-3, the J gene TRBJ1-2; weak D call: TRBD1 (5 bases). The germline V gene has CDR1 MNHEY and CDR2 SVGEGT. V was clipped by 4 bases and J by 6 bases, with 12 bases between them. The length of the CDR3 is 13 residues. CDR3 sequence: CASSSGRRNGYTF. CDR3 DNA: TGTGCCAGCAGTTCGGGACGAAGAAATGGCTACACCTTC.

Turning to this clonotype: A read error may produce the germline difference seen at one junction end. CDR3 sequence (DNA): TGTGCCAGCAGCTACTCAGGACTAGCGGGGGGCGAGCAGTACTTC. Encoded protein: CASSYSGLAGGEQYF. The V and J genes are TRBV6-6 and TRBJ2-7; 14 bases line up with TRBD2. The germline CDR1 and CDR2 sequences are MNHNY and SVGAGI (reference sequence). This CDR3 contains 15 residues.

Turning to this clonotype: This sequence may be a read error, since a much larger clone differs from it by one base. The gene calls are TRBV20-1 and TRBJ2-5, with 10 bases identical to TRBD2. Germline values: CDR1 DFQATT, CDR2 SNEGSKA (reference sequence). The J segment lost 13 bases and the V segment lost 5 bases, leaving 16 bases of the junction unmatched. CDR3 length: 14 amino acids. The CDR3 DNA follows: TGCAGTGCTCCAAGGACTAGCGGAACCTACGAGCGGTACTTC. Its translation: CSAPRTSGTYERYF.

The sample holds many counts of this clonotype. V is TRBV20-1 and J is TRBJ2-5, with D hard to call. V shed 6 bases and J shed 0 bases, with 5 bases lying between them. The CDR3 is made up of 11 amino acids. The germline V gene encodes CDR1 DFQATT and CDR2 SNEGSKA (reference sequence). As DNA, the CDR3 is TGCAGTGCGGAGTACCAAGAGACCCAGTACTTC. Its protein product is CSAEYQETQYF.

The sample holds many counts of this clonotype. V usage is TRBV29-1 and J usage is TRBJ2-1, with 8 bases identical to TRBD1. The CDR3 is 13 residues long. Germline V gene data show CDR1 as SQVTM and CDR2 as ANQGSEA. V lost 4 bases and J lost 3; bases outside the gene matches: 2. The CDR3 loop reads CSVGTGNYNEQFF. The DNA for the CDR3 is TGCAGCGTTGGGACAGGGAACTACAATGAGCAGTTCTTC.

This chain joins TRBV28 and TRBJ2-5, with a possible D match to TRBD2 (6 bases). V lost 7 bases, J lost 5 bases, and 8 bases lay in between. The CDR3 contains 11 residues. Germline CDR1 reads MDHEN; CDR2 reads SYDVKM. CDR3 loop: CASNRGETQYF. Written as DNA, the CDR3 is TGTGCCAGCAATCGGGGGGAGACCCAGTACTTC.

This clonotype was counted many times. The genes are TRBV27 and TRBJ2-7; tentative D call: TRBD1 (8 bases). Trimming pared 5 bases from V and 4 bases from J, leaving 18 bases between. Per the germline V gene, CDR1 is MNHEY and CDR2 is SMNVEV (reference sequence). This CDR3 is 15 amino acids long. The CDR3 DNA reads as TGTGCCAGCAGTGTAGACAGGGGAGGGCTTTACGAGCAGTACTTC. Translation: CASSVDRGGLYEQYF.

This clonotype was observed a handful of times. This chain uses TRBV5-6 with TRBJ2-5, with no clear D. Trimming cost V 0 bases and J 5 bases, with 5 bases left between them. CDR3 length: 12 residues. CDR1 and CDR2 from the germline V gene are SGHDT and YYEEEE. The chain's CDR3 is CASSLDAETQYF. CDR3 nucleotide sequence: TGTGCCAGCAGCTTGGACGCGGAGACCCAGTACTTC.

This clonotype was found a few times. CDR3 region: CASSLAPGGETQYF. For the CDR3, the DNA is TGTGCCAGCAGCTTAGCGCCTGGGGGGGAGACCCAGTACTTC. V gene TRBV7-2 combines with J gene TRBJ2-5, with TRBD2 as a possible D gene (6 bases). Trimming pared 0 bases from V and 5 bases from J, leaving 10 bases between. There are 14 residues in the CDR3. CDR1 and CDR2 (germline): SGHTA, FQGNSA.

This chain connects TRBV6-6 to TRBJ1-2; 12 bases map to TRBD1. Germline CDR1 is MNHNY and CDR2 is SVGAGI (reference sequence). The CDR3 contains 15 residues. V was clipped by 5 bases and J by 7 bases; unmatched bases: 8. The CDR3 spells CASSPPGQGAIGYTF. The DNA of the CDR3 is TGTGCCAGCAGTCCCCCGGGACAGGGGGCGATTGGCTACACCTTC.

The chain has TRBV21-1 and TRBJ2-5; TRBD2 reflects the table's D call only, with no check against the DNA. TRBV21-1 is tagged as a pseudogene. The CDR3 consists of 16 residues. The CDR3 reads CASSKNGGLGEETQYF. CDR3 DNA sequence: TGTGCCAGCAGCAAAAACGGAGGCCTTGGGGAAGAGACCCAGTACTTC.

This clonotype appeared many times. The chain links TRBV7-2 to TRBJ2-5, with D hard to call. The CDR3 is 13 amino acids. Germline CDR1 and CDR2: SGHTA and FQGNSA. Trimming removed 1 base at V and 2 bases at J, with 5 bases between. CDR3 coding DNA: TGTGCCAGCAGCTTAGGGCTTCAAGAGACCCAGTACTTC. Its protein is CASSLGLQETQYF.

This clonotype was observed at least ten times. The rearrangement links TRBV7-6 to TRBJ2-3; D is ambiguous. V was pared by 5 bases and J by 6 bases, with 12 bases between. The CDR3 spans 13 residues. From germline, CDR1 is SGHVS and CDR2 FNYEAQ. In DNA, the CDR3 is TGTGCCAGCAGCCCCACCGAATCGGATACGCAGTATTTT. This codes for CASSPTESDTQYF.

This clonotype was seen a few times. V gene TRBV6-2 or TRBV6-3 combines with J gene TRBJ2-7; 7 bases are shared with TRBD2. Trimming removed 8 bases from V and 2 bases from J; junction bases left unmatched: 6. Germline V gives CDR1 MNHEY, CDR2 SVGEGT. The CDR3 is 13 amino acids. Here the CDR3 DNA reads TGTGCCAGCGGGCTAGCGGTTCCCTACGAGCAGTACTTC. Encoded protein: CASGLAVPYEQYF.

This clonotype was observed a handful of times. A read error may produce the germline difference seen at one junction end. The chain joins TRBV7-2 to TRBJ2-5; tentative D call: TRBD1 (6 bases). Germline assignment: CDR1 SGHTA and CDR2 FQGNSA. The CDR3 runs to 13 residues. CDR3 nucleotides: TGTGTCAGCAGCTCGACAGGTCCGGAGACCCAGTACTTC. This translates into CVSSSTGPETQYF.

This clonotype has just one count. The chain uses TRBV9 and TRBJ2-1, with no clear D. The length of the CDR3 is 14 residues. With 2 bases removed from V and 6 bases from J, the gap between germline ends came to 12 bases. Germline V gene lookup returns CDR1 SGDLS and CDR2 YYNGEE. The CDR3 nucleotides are TGTGCCAGCAGCGTGGGTAGCCGATCCAATGAGCAGTTCTTC. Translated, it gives CASSVGSRSNEQFF.

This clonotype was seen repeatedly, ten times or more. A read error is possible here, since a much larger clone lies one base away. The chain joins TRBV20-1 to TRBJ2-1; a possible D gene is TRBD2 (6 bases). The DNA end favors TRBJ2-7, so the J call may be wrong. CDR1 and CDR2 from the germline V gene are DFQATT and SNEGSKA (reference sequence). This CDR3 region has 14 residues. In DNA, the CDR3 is TGCAGTGCTAGGCGGGGACTCAACTACAATGAGCAGTACTTC. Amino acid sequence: CSARRGLNYNEQYF.

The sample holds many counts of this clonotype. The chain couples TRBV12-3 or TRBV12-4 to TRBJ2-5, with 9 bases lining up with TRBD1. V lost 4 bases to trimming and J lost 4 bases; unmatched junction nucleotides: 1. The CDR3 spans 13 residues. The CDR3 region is CASSSDRGETQYF. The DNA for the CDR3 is TGTGCCAGCAGTTCGGACAGGGGAGAGACCCAGTACTTC.

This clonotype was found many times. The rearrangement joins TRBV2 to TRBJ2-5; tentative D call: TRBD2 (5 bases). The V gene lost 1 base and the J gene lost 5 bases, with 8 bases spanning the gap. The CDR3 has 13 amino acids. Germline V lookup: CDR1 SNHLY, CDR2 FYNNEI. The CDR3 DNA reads TGTGCCAGCAGTGAAGAGGGAGAGGAGACCCAGTACTTC. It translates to CASSEEGEETQYF.

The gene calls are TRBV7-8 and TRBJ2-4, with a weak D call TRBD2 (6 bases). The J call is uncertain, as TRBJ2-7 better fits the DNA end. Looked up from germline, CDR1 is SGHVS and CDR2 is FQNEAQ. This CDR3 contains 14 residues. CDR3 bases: TGTGCCAGCAGCTTGGCTAGACTAGTCTACGAGCAGTACTTC. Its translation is CASSLARLVYEQYF.

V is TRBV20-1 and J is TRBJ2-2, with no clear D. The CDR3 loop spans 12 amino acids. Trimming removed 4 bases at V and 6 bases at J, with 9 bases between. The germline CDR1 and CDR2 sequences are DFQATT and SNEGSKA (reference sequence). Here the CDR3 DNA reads TGCAGTGCTACGAACGGTGCCGGGGAGCTGTTTTTT. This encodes CSATNGAGELFF.

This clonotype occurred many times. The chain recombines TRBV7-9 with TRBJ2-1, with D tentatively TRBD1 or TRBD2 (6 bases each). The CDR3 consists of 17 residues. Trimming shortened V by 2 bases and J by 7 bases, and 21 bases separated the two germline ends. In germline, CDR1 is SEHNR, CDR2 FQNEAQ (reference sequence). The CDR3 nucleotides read TGTGCCAGCAGCTTATTGGGGGGCGGCGGAAGATGGAATGAGCAGTTCTTC. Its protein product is CASSLLGGGGRWNEQFF.

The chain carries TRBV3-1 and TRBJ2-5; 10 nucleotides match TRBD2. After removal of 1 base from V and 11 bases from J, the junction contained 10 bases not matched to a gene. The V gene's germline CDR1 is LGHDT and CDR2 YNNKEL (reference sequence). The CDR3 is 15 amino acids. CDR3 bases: TGTGCCAGCAGCCAAGGTGGCCCTAGCGGGAGCCAGCAGTACTTC. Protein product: CASSQGGPSGSQQYF.

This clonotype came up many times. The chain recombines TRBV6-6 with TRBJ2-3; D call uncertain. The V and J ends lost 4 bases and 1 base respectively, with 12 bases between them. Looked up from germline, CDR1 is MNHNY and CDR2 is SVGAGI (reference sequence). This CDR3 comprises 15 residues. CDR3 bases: TGTGCCAGCAGTTCTGGCGGCGTGGGCACAGATACGCAGTATTTT. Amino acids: CASSSGGVGTDTQYF.

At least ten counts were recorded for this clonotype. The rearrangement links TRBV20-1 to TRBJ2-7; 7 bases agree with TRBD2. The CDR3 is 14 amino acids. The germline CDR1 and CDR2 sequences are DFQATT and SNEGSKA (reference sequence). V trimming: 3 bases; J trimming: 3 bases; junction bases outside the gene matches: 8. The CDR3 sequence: CSARGRGPYYEQYF. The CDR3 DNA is TGCAGTGCTAGGGGGAGGGGACCCTACTACGAGCAGTACTTC.

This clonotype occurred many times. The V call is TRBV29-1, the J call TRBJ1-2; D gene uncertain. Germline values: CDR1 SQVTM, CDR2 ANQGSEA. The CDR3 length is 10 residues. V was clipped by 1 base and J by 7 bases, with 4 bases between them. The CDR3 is CSVEGGGYTF. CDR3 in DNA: TGCAGCGTTGAAGGGGGTGGCTACACCTTC.